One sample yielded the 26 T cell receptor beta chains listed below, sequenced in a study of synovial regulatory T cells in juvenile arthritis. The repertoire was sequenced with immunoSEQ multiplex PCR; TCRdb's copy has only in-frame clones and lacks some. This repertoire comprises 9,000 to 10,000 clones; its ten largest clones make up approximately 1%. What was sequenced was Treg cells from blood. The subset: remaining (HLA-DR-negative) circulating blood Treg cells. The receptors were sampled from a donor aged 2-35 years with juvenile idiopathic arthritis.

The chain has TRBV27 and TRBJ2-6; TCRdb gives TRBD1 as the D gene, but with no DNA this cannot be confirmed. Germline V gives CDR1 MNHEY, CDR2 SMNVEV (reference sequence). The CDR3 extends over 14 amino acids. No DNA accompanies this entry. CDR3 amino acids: CASSFSSGANVLTF. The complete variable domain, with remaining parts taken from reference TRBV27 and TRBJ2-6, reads EAQVTQNPRYLITVTGKKLTVTCSQNMNHEYMSWYRQDPGLGLRQIYYSMNVEVTDKGDVPEGYKVSRKEKRNFPLILESPSPNQTSLYFCASSFSSGANVLTFGAGSRLTVL.

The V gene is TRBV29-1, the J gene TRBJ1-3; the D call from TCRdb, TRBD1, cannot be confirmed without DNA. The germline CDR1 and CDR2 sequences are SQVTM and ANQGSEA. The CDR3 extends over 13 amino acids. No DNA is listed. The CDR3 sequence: CSVGDNSGNTIYF. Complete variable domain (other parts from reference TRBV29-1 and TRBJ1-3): SAVISQKPSRDICQRGTSLTIQCQVDSQVTMMFWYRQQPGQSLTLIATANQGSEATYESGFVIDKFPISRPNLTFSTLTVSNMSPEDSSIYLCSVGDNSGNTIYFGEGSWLTVV.

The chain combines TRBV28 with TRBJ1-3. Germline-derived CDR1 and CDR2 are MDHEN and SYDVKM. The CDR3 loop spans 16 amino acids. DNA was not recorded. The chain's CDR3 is CASRDLGPLSGNTIYF.

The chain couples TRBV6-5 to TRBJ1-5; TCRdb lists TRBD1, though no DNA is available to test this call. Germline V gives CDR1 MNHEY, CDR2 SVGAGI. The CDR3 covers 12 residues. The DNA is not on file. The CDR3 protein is CASSYSGQPQHF.

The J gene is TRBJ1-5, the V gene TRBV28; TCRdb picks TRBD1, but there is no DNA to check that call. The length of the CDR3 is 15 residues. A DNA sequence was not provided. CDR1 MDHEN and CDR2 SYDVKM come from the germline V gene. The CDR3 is CASSSEGVGNQPQHF.

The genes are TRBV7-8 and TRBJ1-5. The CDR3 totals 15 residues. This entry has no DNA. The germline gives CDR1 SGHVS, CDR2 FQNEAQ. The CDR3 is CASSFRRDSNQPQHF.

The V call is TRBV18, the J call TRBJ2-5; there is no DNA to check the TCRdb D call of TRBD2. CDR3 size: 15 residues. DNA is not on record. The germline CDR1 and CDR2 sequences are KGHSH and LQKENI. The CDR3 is CASSPELARQETQYF.

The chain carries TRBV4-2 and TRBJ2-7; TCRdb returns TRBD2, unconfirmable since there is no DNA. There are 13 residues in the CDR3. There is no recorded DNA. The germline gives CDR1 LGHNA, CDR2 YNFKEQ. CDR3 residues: CASSQDSLHEQYF.

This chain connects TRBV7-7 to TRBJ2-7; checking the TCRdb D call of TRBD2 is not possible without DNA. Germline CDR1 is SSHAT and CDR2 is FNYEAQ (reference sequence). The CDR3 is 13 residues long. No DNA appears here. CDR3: CASSLTGDYEQYF.

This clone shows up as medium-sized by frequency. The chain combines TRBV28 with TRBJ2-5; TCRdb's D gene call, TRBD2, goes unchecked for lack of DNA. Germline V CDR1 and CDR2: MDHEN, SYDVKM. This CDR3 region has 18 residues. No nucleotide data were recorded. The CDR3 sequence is CASSLGDPTGTRPETQYF.

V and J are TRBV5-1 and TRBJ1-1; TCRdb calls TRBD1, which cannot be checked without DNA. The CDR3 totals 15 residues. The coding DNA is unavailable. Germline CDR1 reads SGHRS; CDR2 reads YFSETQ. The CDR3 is CASSCGLTGVDEAFF. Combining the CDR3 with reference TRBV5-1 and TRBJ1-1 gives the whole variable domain KAGVTQTPRYLIKTRGQQVTLSCSPISGHRSVSWYQQTPGQGLQFLFEYFSETQRNKGNFPGRFSGRQFSNSRSEMNVSTLELGDSALYLCASSCGLTGVDEAFFGQGTRLTVV.

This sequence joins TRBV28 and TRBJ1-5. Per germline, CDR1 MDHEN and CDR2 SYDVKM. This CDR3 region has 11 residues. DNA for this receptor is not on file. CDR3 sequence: CASSRYQPQHF.

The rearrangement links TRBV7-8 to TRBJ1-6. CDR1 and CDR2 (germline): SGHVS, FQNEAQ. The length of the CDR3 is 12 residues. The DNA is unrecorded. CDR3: CASSLGTGPLHF.

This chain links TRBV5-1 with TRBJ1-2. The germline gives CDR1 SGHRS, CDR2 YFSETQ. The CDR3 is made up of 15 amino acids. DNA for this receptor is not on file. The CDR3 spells CASLPGGSENYGYTF.

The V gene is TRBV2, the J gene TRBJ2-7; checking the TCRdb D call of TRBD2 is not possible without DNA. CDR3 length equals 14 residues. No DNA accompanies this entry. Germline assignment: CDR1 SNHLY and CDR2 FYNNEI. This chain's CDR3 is CASSGGLAGTEQYF.

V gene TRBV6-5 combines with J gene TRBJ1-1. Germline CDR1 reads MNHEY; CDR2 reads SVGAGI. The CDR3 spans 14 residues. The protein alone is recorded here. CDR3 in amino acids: CATRPSFMNTEAFF.

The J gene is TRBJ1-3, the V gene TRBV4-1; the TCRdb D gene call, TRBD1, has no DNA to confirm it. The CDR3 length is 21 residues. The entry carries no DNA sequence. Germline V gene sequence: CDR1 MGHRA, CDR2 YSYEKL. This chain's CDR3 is CASSPNPGQGIGFDSGNTIYF.

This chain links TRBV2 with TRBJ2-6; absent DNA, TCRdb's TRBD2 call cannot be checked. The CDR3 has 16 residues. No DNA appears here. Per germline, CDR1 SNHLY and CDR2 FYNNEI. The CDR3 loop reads CASSVGEGTGANVLTF.

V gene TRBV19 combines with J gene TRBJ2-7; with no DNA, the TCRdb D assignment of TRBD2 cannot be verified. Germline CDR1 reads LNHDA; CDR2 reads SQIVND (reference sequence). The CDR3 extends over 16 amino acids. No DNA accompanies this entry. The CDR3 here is CASSIYPRDSLYEQYF.

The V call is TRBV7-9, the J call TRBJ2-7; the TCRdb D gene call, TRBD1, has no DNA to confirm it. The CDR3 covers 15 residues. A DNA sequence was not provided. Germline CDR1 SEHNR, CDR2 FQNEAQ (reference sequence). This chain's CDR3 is CASRSGTGSSYEQYF.

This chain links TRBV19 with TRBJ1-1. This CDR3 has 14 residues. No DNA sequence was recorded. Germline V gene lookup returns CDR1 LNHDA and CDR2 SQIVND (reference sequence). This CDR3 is CASSNRELNTEAFF.

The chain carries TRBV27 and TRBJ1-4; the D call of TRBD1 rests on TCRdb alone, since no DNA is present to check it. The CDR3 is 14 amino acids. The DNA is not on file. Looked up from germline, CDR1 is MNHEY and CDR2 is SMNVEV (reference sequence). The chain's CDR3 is CASSTRTGVEKLFF.

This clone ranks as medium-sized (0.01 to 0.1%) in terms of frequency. CDR3 sequence reads: CASSYGWRNGYTF. The V gene is TRBV6-6, the J gene TRBJ1-2. The CDR3 is 13 amino acids. No DNA accompanies this entry. Germline V gene sequence: CDR1 MNHNY, CDR2 SVGAGI (reference sequence).

The CDR3: CAWTLGPSSGNTIYF. The gene calls are TRBV30 and TRBJ1-3. The CDR3 loop spans 15 amino acids. DNA is not on record. Germline V lookup: CDR1 GTSNPN, CDR2 SVGIG (reference sequence).

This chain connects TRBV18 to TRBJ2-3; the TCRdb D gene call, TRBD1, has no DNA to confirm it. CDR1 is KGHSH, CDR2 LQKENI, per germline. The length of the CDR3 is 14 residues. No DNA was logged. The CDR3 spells CASSPSGAADTQYF.

CDR3 sequence reads: CASSFTQGLVGPGELFF. V gene TRBV7-6 combines with J gene TRBJ2-2. CDR1 is SGHVS and CDR2 is FNYEAQ in the germline V gene. This CDR3 comprises 17 residues. The coding DNA is unavailable. The variable domain in full, with the rest retrieved from reference TRBV7-6 and TRBJ2-2, is GAGVSQSPRYKVTKRGQDVALRCDPISGHVSLYWYRQALGQGPEFLTYFNYEAQQDKSGLPNDRFSAERPEGSISTLTIQRTEQRDSAMYRCASSFTQGLVGPGELFFGEGSRLTVL.